The 13 T cell receptor beta chains in this list originate from one sample, sequenced in a study of shared clonotypes between healthy human individuals. Profiled with immunoSEQ multiplex PCR; TCRdb holds only in-frame clones, not every one. The sample shows more than 2 million clones, 90% to 96% of them seen only once. Material: naive CD4+ T cells sorted from blood. This sample's subset: CD45RA+ positively selected. These receptor sequences come from a young man in good health.

The chain joins TRBV23-1 to TRBJ2-7; the D gene could be TRBD1 or TRBD2 (5 bases each). TRBV23-1 is sorted into the ORF group, with uncertain function. This CDR3 contains 19 residues. Trimming shortened V by 0 bases and J by 0 bases, and 21 bases separated the two germline ends. In nucleotides, the CDR3 is TGCGCCAGCAGTCAATCGGCCCTGCGTTCGAGGGGCGTCTCCTACGAGCAGTACTTC. Translated, it gives CASSQSALRSRGVSYEQYF.

The J gene is TRBJ2-7, the V gene TRBV5-1; TRBD1 matches at 10 bases. CDR3 length: 12 residues. V lost 7 bases and J lost 6; bases outside the gene matches: 4. The germline CDR1 and CDR2 sequences are SGHRS and YFSETQ. The CDR3 DNA is TGCGCCAGCGCCGGGACAGGGGTCGAGCAGTACTTC. Protein sequence: CASAGTGVEQYF. Variable domain in full (rest from reference TRBV5-1 and TRBJ2-7): KAGVTQTPRYLIKTRGQQVTLSCSPISGHRSVSWYQQTPGQGLQFLFEYFSETQRNKGNFPGRFSGRQFSNSRSEMNVSTLELGDSALYLCASAGTGVEQYFGPGTRLTVT.

V and J are TRBV28 and TRBJ1-5, with a tentative D call TRBD1 (6 bases). V gave up 6 bases and J gave up 2 bases, with 14 bases separating them. The CDR3 sequence is 15 residues long. Germline values: CDR1 MDHEN, CDR2 SYDVKM. The chain's CDR3 is CASSRGGLGNQPQHF. Written as DNA, the CDR3 is TGTGCCAGCAGCCGGGGGGGGCTTGGCAATCAGCCCCAGCATTTT.

The V and J genes are TRBV6-1 and TRBJ1-6, with 10 bases that match TRBD1. Germline CDR1 and CDR2: MNHNS and SASEGT. V lost 1 base, J lost 5 bases, and 11 bases stayed unmatched. The CDR3 is made up of 19 amino acids. The CDR3 region is CASSEVRTGGRLDNSPLHF. CDR3 DNA sequence: TGTGCCAGCAGTGAAGTTAGGACAGGGGGAAGGCTGGATAATTCACCCCTCCACTTT.

The chain couples TRBV11-2 to TRBJ2-7; D is unclear. V dropped 2 bases and J dropped 3 bases, with 5 bases sitting between them. Looked up from germline, CDR1 is SGHAT and CDR2 is FQNNGV. The CDR3 spans 12 residues. The CDR3 here is CASSLIGYEQYF. In DNA form, the CDR3 reads TGTGCCAGCAGCTTAATCGGCTACGAGCAGTACTTC.

The gene calls are TRBV25-1 and TRBJ2-2, with D tentatively TRBD1 (5 bases). The germline CDR1 and CDR2 sequences are MGHDK and SYGVNS. V lost 3 bases, J lost 4 bases, and 12 bases lay in between. The CDR3 extends over 15 amino acids. CDR3 in DNA: TGTGCCAGCAGTGACCCTAGGACACCCACCGGGGAGCTGTTTTTT. This encodes CASSDPRTPTGELFF.

CDR3 residues: CASSEVAGFSTDTQYF. In DNA form, the CDR3 reads TGCGCCAGCAGTGAGGTAGCGGGGTTTAGCACAGATACGCAGTATTTT. The chain is built from TRBV10-1 and TRBJ2-3; 8 nucleotides line up with TRBD2. The CDR3 length is 16 residues. Per germline, CDR1 WNHNN and CDR2 SYGVQD (reference sequence). The V gene end was trimmed by 2 bases and the J gene end by 0 bases; junction bases not matched to a gene: 4.

This chain uses TRBV5-1 with TRBJ1-1; TRBD1 agrees at 7 bases. CDR3 length: 13 residues. J gave up 1 base and V 5 bases, and 2 bases lay outside the gene matches. Germline CDR1 SGHRS, CDR2 YFSETQ. The CDR3, as DNA: TGCGCCAGCAGAGGGGACAGGAACACTGAAGCTTTCTTT. This sequence encodes CASRGDRNTEAFF.

In DNA, the CDR3 is TGTGCCATCAGTGAGTCCGGCTCGACAGCCTACAATGAGCAGTTCTTC. As protein: CAISESGSTAYNEQFF. This rearrangement joins TRBV10-3 to TRBJ2-1, with D possibly being TRBD1 (5 bases). Germline-derived CDR1 and CDR2 are ENHRY and SYGVKD. CDR3 size: 16 residues. The V and J ends lost 0 bases and 2 bases respectively, with 11 bases between them.

Of note for this clone: The junction and the germline gene differ at one end; a read error may be behind it. The chain is built from TRBV7-2 and TRBJ2-7, with D possibly TRBD2 on 5 matching bases. The CDR3 loop spans 15 amino acids. The V gene's germline CDR1 is SGHTA and CDR2 FQGNSA. The CDR3, as DNA: TGTGCCAGCAGCTTAGAGATGGCGGGTGTCTACGGGCAGTACTTC. Its protein product is CASSLEMAGVYGQYF.

This chain joins TRBV19 and TRBJ1-5; weak D call: TRBD1 (6 bases). Trimming stripped 4 bases from V and 4 bases from J, with 11 bases between. The CDR3 extends over 14 amino acids. CDR1 is LNHDA, CDR2 SQIVND, per germline (reference sequence). In DNA form, the CDR3 reads TGTGCCAGTAGTACCGGACAGTTTAATCAGCCCCAGCATTTT. This gives the protein CASSTGQFNQPQHF.

In its sample, this clone was seen a few times. J is TRBJ2-7 and V is TRBV5-1, with 9 bases fitting TRBD2. This CDR3 is built from 14 residues. The junction had 7 bases not matched to a gene; V was cut back by 5 bases and J by 4 bases. Germline CDR1 SGHRS, CDR2 YFSETQ. The CDR3 DNA follows: TGCGCCAGCAGGGTGGTAGCGGGGGCTTACGAGCAGTACTTC. Translation gives CASRVVAGAYEQYF.

The rearrangement uses TRBV5-4 and TRBJ2-3; the D gene is possibly TRBD2 (6 bases). There are 16 residues in the CDR3. Germline V gene data show CDR1 as SGHNT and CDR2 as YYREEE (reference sequence). Trimming took 0 bases from V and 1 from J, leaving 12 bases between them. The CDR3 DNA follows: TGTGCCAGCAGCTTGGCAGTGGCTAGCGGCACAGATACGCAGTATTTT. Translated, it gives CASSLAVASGTDTQYF.